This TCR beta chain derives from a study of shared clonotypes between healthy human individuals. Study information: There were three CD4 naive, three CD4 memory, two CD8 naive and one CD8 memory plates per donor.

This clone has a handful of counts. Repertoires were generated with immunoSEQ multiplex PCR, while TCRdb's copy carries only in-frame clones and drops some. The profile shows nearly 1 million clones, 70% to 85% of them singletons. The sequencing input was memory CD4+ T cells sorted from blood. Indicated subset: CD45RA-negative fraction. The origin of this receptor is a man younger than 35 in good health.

The CDR3 is CASSLDDTGELFF. The DNA for the CDR3 is TGTGCCAGCAGCTTGGACGATACCGGGGAGCTGTTTTTT. The chain recombines TRBV5-5 with TRBJ2-2; no firm D call. The CDR3 runs 13 residues. Germline lookup yields CDR1 SGHKS and CDR2 YYEKEE (reference sequence). V lost 0 bases, J lost 5 bases, and 5 bases lay in between.